This T cell receptor (beta chain) was found in a study of control samples from healthy donors and cancer patients. Generated by immunoSEQ multiplex PCR, the TCRdb table keeps only in-frame clones and is missing some. This table holds approximately 150,000 clones, 90% to 95% found once. Germline V CDR1 and CDR2: MNHEY, SVGAGI. This CDR3 has 12 amino acids. V was trimmed by 2 bases and J by 6 bases, leaving 7 bases between them. This sequence originates from a middle-aged man in good health. The V gene is TRBV6-5, the J gene TRBJ1-2, with D uncertain. Sequencing was performed on blood. This chain's CDR3 is CASSYVGDGYTF. The DNA of the CDR3 is TGTGCCAGCAGTTACGTCGGGGATGGCTACACCTTC.